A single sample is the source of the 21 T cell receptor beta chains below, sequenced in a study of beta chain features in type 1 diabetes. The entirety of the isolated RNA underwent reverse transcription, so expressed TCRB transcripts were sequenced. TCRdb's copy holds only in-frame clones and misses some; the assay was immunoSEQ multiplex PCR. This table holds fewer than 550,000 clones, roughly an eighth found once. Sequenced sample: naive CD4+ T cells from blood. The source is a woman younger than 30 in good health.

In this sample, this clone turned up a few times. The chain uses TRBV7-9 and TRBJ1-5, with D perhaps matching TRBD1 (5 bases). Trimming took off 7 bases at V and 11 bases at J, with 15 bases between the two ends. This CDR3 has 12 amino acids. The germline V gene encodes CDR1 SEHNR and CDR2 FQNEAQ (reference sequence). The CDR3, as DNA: TGTGCCAGCACCCGCGGGGAGGGGACCCAGCATTTT. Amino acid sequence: CASTRGEGTQHF.

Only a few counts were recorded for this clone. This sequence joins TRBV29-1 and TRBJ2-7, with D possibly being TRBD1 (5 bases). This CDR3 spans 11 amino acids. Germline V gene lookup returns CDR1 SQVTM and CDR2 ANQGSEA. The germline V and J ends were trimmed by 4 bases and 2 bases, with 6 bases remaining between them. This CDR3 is CSVGTTYEQYF. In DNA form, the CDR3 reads TGCAGCGTTGGGACAACCTACGAGCAGTACTTC.

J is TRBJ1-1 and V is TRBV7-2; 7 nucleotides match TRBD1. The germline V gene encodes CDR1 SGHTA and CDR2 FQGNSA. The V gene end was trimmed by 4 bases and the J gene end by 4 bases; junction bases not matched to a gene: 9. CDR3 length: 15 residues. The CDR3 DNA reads TGTGCCAGCAGCTCCCGGACAGGCAGCGGCACTGAAGCTTTCTTT. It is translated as CASSSRTGSGTEAFF.

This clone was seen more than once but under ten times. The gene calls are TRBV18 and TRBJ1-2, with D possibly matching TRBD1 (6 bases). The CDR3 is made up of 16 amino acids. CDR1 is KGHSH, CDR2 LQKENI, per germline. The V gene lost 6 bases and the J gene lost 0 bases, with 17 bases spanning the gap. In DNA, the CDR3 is TGTGCCAGCTCGCTCTTACAGGGAGAAGCTAACTATGGCTACACCTTC. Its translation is CASSLLQGEANYGYTF. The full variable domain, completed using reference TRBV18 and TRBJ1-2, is NAGVMQNPRHLVRRRGQEARLRCSPMKGHSHVYWYRQLPEEGLKFMVYLQKENIIDESGMPKERFSAEFPKEGPSILRIQQVVRGDSAAYFCASSLLQGEANYGYTFGSGTRLTVV.

This chain's CDR3 is CASSLALAPYTDTQYF. CDR3 DNA: TGTGCCAGCAGCTTAGCTTTGGCCCCCTACACAGATACGCAGTATTTT. This chain joins TRBV7-2 and TRBJ2-3; D gene uncertain. With 0 bases removed from V and 2 bases from J, the gap between germline ends came to 12 bases. The germline V gene encodes CDR1 SGHTA and CDR2 FQGNSA. The CDR3 sequence is 16 residues long.

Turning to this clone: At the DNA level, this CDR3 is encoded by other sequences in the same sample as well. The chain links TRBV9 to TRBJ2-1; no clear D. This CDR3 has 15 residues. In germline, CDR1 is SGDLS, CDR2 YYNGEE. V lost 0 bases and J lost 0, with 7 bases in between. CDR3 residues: CASSVAGDSYNEQFF. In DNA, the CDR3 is TGTGCCAGCAGCGTAGCTGGGGACTCCTACAATGAGCAGTTCTTC.

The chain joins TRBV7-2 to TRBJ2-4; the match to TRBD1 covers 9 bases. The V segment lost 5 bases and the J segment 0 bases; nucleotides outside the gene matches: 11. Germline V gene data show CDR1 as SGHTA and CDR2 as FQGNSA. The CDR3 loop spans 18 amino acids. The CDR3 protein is CASSLGTGITLAKNIQYF. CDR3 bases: TGTGCCAGCAGCCTGGGGACAGGGATTACTCTAGCCAAAAACATTCAGTACTTC.

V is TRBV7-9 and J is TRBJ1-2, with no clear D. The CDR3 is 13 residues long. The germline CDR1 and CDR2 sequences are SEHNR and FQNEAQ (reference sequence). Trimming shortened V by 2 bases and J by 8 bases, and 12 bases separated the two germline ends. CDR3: CASSLFSVDGYTF. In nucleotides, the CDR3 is TGTGCCAGCAGCTTATTTTCCGTGGACGGCTACACCTTC.

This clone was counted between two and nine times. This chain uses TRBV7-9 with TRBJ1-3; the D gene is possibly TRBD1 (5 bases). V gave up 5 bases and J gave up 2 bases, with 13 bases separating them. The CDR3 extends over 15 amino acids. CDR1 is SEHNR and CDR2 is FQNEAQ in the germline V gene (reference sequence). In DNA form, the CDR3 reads TGTGCCAGCAGCACCTTCCAGGGTACTGGAAACACCATATATTTT. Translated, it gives CASSTFQGTGNTIYF.

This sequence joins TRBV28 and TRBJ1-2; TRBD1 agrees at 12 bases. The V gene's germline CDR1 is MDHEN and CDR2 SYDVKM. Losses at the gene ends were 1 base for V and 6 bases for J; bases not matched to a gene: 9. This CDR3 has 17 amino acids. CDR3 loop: CASSLYRDRGPMDGYTF. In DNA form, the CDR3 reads TGTGCCAGCAGTTTATACCGGGACAGGGGGCCTATGGATGGCTACACCTTC.

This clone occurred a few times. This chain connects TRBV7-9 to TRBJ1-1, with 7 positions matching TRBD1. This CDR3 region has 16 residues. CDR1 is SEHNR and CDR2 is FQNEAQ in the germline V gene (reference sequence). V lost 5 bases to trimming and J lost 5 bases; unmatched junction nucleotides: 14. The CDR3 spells CASSILFRQGGTEAFF. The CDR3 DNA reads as TGTGCCAGCAGCATACTGTTCCGACAGGGAGGGACTGAAGCTTTCTTT.

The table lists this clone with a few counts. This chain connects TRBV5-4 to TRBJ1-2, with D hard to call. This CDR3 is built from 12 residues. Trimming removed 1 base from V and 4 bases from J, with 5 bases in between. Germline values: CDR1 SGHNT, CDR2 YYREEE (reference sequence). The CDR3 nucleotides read TGTGCCAGCAGCTTGAATGGCTATGGCTACACCTTC. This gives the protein CASSLNGYGYTF.

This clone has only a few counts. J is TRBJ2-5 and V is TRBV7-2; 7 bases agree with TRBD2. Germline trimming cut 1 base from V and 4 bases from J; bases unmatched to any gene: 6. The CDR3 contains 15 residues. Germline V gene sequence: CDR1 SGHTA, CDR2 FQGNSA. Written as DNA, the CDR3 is TGTGCCAGCAGCTTAGGTTGGGAGGGGCCAGAGACCCAGTACTTC. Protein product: CASSLGWEGPETQYF. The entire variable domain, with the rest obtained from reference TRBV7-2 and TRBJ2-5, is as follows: GAGVSQSPSNKVTEKGKDVELRCDPISGHTALYWYRQSLGQGLEFLIYFQGNSAPDKSGLPSDRFSAERTGGSVSTLTIQRTQQEDSAVYLCASSLGWEGPETQYFGPGTRLLVL.

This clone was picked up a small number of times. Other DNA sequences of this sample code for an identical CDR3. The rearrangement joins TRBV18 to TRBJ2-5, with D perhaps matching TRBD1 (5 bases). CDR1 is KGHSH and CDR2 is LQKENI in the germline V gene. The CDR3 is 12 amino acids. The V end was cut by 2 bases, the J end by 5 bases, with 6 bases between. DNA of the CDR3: TGTGCCAGCTCACCAAGACAGGAGACCCAGTACTTC. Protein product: CASSPRQETQYF. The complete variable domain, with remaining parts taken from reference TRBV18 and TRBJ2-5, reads NAGVMQNPRHLVRRRGQEARLRCSPMKGHSHVYWYRQLPEEGLKFMVYLQKENIIDESGMPKERFSAEFPKEGPSILRIQQVVRGDSAAYFCASSPRQETQYFGPGTRLLVL.

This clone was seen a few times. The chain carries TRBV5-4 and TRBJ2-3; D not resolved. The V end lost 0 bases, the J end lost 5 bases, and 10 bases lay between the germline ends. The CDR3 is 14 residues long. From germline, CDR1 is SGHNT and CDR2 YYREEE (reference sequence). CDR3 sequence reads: CASSLETLGDTQYF. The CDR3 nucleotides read TGTGCCAGCAGCTTGGAGACTTTGGGAGATACGCAGTATTTT.

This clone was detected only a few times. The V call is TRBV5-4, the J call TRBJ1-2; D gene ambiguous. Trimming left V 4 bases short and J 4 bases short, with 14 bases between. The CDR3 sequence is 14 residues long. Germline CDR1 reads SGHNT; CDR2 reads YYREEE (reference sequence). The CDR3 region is CASSGEVVSYGYTF. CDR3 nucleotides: TGTGCCAGCAGCGGGGAGGTGGTTAGCTATGGCTACACCTTC.

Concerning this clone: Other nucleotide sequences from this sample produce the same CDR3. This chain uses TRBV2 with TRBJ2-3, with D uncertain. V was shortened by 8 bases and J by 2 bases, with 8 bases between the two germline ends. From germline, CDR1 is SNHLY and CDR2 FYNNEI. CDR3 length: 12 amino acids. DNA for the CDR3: TGTGCCAGCGCTGGTGACACAGATACGCAGTATTTT. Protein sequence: CASAGDTDTQYF.

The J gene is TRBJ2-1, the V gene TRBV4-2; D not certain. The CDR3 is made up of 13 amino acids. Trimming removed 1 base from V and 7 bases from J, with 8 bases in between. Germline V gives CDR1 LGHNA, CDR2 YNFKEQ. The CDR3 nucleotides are TGTGCCAGCAGCCAAGTGGCTCTGAATGAGCAGTTCTTC. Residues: CASSQVALNEQFF.

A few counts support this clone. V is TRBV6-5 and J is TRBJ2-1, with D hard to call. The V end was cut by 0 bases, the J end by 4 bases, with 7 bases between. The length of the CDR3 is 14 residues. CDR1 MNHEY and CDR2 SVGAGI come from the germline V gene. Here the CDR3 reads CASSYSDQYNEQFF. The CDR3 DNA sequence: TGTGCCAGCAGTTACTCGGACCAGTACAATGAGCAGTTCTTC.

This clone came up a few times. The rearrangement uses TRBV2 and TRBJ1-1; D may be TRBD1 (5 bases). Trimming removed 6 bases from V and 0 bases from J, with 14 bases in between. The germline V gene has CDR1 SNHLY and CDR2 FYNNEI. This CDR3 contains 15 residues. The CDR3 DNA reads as TGTGCCAGCAGGCAAGTAGAGGGACTGAACACTGAAGCTTTCTTT. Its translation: CASRQVEGLNTEAFF.

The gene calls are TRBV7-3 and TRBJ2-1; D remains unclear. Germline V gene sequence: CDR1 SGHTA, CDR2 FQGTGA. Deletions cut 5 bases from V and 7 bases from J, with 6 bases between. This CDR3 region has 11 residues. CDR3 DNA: TGTGCCAGCAGCGATGCTAATGAGCAGTTCTTC. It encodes CASSDANEQFF.